This T cell receptor beta chain emerged from a study of blood T cell repertoires in COVID-19. Study in general: The samples span acute and convalescent COVID-19 from the United States, Italy and Spain. PBMCs, B-cell-depleted T cells, or T cells provided the cDNA or gDNA that made up the material.

How the authors handled the data: How many nucleated cells were present was estimated from reference gene primer amplification. The repertoire was sequenced with immunoSEQ multiplex PCR; TCRdb's copy has only in-frame clones and lacks some. V and J calls plus clone size are reproduced from that table; the DNA served to infer D and trimming. This table holds approximately 40,000 clones, 75% to 90% found once. V lost 1 base, J lost 5 bases, and 8 bases stayed unmatched. Germline V lookup: CDR1 LGHDT, CDR2 YNNKEL (reference sequence). This CDR3 has 17 amino acids. The receptor was derived from an elderly woman in a cohort sampled during active or convalescent COVID-19. Sequencing was done on a sample of peripheral blood. V is TRBV3-1 (or the pseudogene TRBV3-2) and J is TRBJ2-5; 12 bases line up with TRBD2. CDR3 in DNA: TGTGCCAGCAGCCAAGTTGCTAGCGGGAGGGCCGGGGAGACCCAGTACTTC. It specifies CASSQVASGRAGETQYF.